These 7 T cell receptor beta chains were sequenced from one sample in a study of T cells in Graves' hyperthyroidism and ophthalmopathy. Authors of the study amplified TCR beta CDR3 regions from RNA transcripts. HTBI primers were employed in a first-round RT-PCR of the TCR CDR3. TCRdb itself ran the multiplex PCR reads through MiXCR, one entry per CDR3 protein. The table has fewer than 600,000 distinct CDR3 sequences, 12% to 15% seen once. Sequencing input: blood. The receptors shown here come from a woman aged 40 to 50 with Graves' hyperthyroidism.

V usage is TRBV29-1 and J usage is TRBJ1-2; 8 nucleotides line up with TRBD1. The germline V gene has CDR1 SQVTM and CDR2 ANQGSEA. J was trimmed by 3 bases and V by 4 bases; bases with no gene match: 4. The CDR3 is 13 residues long. The CDR3 region is CSVVKTGDYGYTF. The CDR3 DNA is TGCAGCGTTGTCAAGACAGGGGACTATGGCTACACCTTC.

This clonotype appeared a few times. The chain uses TRBV5-1 and TRBJ2-5, with a weak D call TRBD2 (6 bases). The CDR3 runs 17 residues. CDR1 is SGHRS and CDR2 is YFSETQ in the germline V gene. V was clipped by 2 bases and J by 1 base, with 18 bases between them. CDR3 in amino acids: CASSLGGGYSGQETQYF. The CDR3, as DNA: TGCGCCAGCAGCTTAGGAGGAGGGTATTCGGGCCAAGAGACCCAGTACTTC.

The sample holds a few counts of this clonotype. This chain connects TRBV2 to TRBJ2-2; no clear D. This CDR3 spans 15 amino acids. Germline assignment: CDR1 SNHLY and CDR2 FYNNEI. Trimming removed 8 bases at V and 0 bases at J, with 13 bases between. The CDR3 loop reads CASGLRPSNTGELFF. Here the CDR3 DNA reads TGTGCCAGCGGGCTCCGTCCCTCGAACACCGGGGAGCTGTTTTTT.

Ten or more counts support this clonotype. The chain joins TRBV28 to TRBJ2-7; D is undetermined. V was shortened by 3 bases and J by 2 bases, with 17 bases between the two germline ends. Germline values: CDR1 MDHEN, CDR2 SYDVKM. The CDR3 runs 16 residues. The CDR3 DNA follows: TGTGCCAGCAGTTTCCTACCTTCCGGCGGTACCTACGAGCAGTACTTC. Its translation is CASSFLPSGGTYEQYF.

This clonotype has at least ten counts. The chain employs TRBV20-1 and TRBJ1-1, with D uncertain. Looked up from germline, CDR1 is DFQATT and CDR2 is SNEGSKA (reference sequence). V lost 2 bases to trimming and J lost 4 bases, with 14 bases between them. This CDR3 contains 14 residues. The CDR3 reads CSARNTLGSTEAFF. The CDR3 nucleotides are TGCAGTGCTAGAAACACCCTAGGAAGCACTGAAGCTTTCTTT.

As DNA, the CDR3 is TGTGCCAGTAGTGACAGGGTCTATCAGCCCCAGCATTTT. Translation: CASSDRVYQPQHF. The J gene is TRBJ1-5, the V gene TRBV19; 7 bases are shared with TRBD1. V lost 5 bases to trimming and J lost 5 bases; unmatched junction nucleotides: 3. The length of the CDR3 is 13 residues. Germline assignment: CDR1 LNHDA and CDR2 SQIVND (reference sequence). Drawing the rest from reference TRBV19 and TRBJ1-5, the complete variable domain is DGGITQSPKYLFRKEGQNVTLSCEQNLNHDAMYWYRQDPGQGLRLIYYSQIVNDFQKGDIAEGYSVSREKKESFPLTVTSAQKNPTAFYLCASSDRVYQPQHFGDGTRLSIL.

As to this clonotype: A much larger clone lies a single base off, so this may be a read error. The chain carries TRBV2 and TRBJ1-5, with D uncertain. The V and J ends lost 7 bases and 2 bases respectively, with 9 bases between them. The CDR3 contains 13 residues. CDR1 is SNHLY, CDR2 FYNNEI, per germline. In nucleotides, the CDR3 is TGTGCCAGCAACCCTATGTGCAATCAGCCCCAGCATTTT. Translated: CASNPMCNQPQHF.